The 5 T cell receptor beta chains below come from one sample, sequenced in a study of control samples from healthy donors and cancer patients. The method was immunoSEQ multiplex PCR; TCRdb's version includes in-frame clones alone and lacks a portion of them. Of tens of thousands of clones in the sample, 86% were seen once. The material sequenced was blood. All receptors come from a woman aged 50 to 60 in good health.

The rearrangement joins TRBV6-5 to TRBJ1-1; D is possibly TRBD1 (6 bases). CDR3 size: 15 residues. The V gene lost 5 bases and the J gene lost 1 base, with 14 bases spanning the gap. Germline values: CDR1 MNHEY, CDR2 SVGAGI. The CDR3 coding sequence is TGTGCCAGCAGTCGAAACAGGGTCACGAACACTGAAGCTTTCTTT. This codes for CASSRNRVTNTEAFF.

J is TRBJ1-1 and V is TRBV9; no firm D call. Trimming pared 0 bases from V and 3 bases from J, leaving 6 bases between. The length of the CDR3 is 13 residues. The germline CDR1 and CDR2 sequences are SGDLS and YYNGEE. The CDR3 sequence is CASSVELHTEAFF. The CDR3 DNA reads TGTGCCAGCAGCGTAGAACTCCACACTGAAGCTTTCTTT.

The chain has TRBV6-6 and TRBJ2-6, with D hard to call. From germline, CDR1 is MNHNY and CDR2 SVGAGI (reference sequence). The CDR3 runs 15 residues. The V gene lost 7 bases and the J gene lost 0 bases, with 10 bases spanning the gap. CDR3 protein: CASTNKGSGANVLTF. The CDR3 region has the DNA TGTGCCAGCACTAACAAGGGCTCTGGGGCCAACGTCCTGACTTTC.

The J gene is TRBJ2-2, the V gene TRBV1; the table names TRBD1, a call not compared with the DNA. TRBV1 constitutes a pseudogene. This CDR3 is 17 amino acids long. CDR3 in DNA: TGCACCAGCAGCCAAGACCCCGGGACACCACTCACCGGGGAGCTGTTTTTT. This gives the protein CTSSQDPGTPLTGELFF.

J is TRBJ2-7 and V is TRBV5-1; D not certain. The CDR3 sequence is 13 residues long. The germline V gene encodes CDR1 SGHRS and CDR2 YFSETQ. V lost 0 bases to trimming and J lost 2 bases, with 6 bases between them. The CDR3 region has the DNA TGCGCCAGCAGCTTGGGACCCGCCTACGAGCAGTACTTC. Its translation is CASSLGPAYEQYF.